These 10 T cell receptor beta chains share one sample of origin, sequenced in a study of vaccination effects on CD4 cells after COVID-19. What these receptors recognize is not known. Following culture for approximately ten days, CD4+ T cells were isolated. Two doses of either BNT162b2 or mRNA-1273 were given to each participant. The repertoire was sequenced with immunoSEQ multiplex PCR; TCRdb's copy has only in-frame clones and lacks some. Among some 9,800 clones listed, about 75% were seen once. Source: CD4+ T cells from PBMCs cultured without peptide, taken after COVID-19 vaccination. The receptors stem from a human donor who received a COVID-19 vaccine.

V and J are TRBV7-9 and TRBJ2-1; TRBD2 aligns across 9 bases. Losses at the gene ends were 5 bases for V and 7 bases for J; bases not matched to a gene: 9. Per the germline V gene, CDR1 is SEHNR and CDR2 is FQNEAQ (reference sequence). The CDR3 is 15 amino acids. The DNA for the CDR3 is TGTGCCAGCAGCGCGTGGCGGGGGGGCCGTAATGAGCAGTTCTTC. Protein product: CASSAWRGGRNEQFF.

CDR3 in amino acids: CASSPPATDTQYF. The CDR3, as DNA: TGTGCCAGCTCACCACCGGCCACAGATACGCAGTATTTT. V gene TRBV18 combines with J gene TRBJ2-3; D is undetermined. Trimming shortened V by 0 bases and J by 2 bases, and 3 bases separated the two germline ends. This CDR3 region has 13 residues. CDR1 and CDR2 from the germline V gene are KGHSH and LQKENI.

The CDR3 here is CASSYRTGFSGNTIYF. In DNA form, the CDR3 reads TGTGCCAGCAGTTATAGAACAGGTTTCTCTGGAAACACCATATATTTT. The V call is TRBV6-6, the J call TRBJ1-3; possibly TRBD1 for D (5 bases). The CDR3 extends over 16 amino acids. Per germline, CDR1 MNHNY and CDR2 SVGAGI (reference sequence). V lost 3 bases and J 0 bases, leaving 12 bases between the germline ends.

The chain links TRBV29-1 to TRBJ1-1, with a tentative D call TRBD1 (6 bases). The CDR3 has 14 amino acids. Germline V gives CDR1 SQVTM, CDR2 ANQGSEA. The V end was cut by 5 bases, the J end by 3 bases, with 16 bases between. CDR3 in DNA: TGCAGCGTTTCGGAGGGGGGTATCGACACTGAAGCTTTCTTT. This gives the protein CSVSEGGIDTEAFF.

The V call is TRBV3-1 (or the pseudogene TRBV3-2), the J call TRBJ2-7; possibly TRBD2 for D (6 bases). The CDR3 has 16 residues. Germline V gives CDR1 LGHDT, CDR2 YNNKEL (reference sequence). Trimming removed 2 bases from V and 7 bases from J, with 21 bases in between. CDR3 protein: CASSQKGVGGAGEQYF. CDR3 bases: TGTGCCAGCAGCCAAAAAGGGGTCGGAGGGGCAGGTGAGCAGTACTTC.

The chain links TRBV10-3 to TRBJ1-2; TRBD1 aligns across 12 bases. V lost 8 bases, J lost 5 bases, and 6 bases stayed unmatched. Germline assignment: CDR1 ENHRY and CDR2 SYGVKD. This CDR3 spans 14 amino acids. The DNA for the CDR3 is TGTGCCATCTCGGGGGGACAGGGGGCTTATGGCTACACCTTC. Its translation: CAISGGQGAYGYTF.

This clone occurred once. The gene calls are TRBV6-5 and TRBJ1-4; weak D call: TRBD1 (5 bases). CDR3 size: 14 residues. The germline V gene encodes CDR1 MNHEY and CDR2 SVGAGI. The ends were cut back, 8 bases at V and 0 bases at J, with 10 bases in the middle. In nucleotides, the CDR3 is TGTGCCAGCGGGCGGACACCAACTAATGAAAAACTGTTTTTT. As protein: CASGRTPTNEKLFF.

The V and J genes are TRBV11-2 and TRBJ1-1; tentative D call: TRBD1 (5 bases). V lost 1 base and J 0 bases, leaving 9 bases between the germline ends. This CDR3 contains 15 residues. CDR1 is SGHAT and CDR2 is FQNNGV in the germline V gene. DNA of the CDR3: TGTGCCAGCAGCTTAGTAGCAGGGATGAACACTGAAGCTTTCTTT. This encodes CASSLVAGMNTEAFF.

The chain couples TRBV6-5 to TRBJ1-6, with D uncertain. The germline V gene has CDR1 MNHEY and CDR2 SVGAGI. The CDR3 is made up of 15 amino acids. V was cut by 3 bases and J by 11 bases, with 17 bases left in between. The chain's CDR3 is CASSYGGFIGTPLHF. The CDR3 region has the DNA TGTGCCAGCAGTTATGGTGGCTTTATCGGGACACCCCTCCACTTT.

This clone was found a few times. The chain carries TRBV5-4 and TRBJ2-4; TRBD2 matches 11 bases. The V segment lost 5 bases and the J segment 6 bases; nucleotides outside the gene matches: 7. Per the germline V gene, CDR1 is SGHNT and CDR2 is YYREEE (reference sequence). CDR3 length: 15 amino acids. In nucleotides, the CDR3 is TGTGCCAGCAGGGTAGCGGGAGGGCCAGGAAACATTCAGTACTTC. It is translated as CASRVAGGPGNIQYF.